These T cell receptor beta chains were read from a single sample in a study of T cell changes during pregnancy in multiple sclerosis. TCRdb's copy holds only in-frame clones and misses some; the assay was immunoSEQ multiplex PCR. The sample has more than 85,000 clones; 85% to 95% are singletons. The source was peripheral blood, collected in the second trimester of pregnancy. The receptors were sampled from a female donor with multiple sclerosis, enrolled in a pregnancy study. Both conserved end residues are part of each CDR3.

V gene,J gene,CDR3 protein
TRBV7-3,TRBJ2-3,CASSPAGGPSTDTQYF
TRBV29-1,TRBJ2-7,CSVRGQRNSYEQYF
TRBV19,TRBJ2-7,CASSRRGNGISSYEQYF
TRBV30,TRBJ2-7,CAWGLWTVNEQYF
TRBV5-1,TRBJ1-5,CASSILGGNQPQHF
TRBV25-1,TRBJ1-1,CASSDLQGLAEAFF
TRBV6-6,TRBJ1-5,CASSSPGQGNQPQHF
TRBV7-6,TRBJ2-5,CASSSPTGTGGEETQYF
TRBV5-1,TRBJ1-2,CASSLVVGHLYGYTF
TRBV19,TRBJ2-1,CASSPRTGDHEQFF
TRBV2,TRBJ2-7,CASSEDLGPYEQYF
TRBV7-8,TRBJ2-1,CASSEGGLAGSEQFF
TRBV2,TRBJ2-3,CASSAVDTQYF
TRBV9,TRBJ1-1,CASSVDTNTEAFF
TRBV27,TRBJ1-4,CASSPRLATNEKLFF
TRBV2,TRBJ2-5,CASEPGLQETQYF
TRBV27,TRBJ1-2,CASSNPGQIHGYTF
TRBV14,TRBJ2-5,CASSQMRIETQYF
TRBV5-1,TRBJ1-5,CASSPDPGTDQPQHF
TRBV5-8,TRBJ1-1,CASSLEGPSTEAFF
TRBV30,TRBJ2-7,CAWSLGQVGLNEQYF
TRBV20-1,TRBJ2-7,CSARTGYEQYF
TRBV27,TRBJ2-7,CASRFDRGSYEQYF
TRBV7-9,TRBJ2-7,CAGGTSGRLAYEQYF
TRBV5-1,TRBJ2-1,CASSSVAGDYNEQFF
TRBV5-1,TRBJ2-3,CASSPGLAADTQYF
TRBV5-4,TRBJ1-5,CASSPGTGGNQPQHF
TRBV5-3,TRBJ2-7,CARSLGADVYEQYF
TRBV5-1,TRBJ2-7,CASSWAGTYEQYF